Included here is one TCR beta chain sequence, with context. As handled by the study authors: Amplified reference gene primers provided the basis for estimating nucleated cell counts. Using immunoSEQ multiplex PCR, the repertoire was profiled, and TCRdb retains in-frame clones only, with some absent. The V and J calls and clone size were taken over from that table, and D and trimming were inferred from the DNA. The data show fewer than 200,000 clones, 84% seen once. The data belong to a study of blood T cell repertoires in COVID-19. Background on the study: Samples representing acute and convalescent COVID-19 were sourced from the United States, Italy and Spain. The analysed material was cDNA or gDNA that came from T cells, B-cell-depleted T cells, or PBMCs.

There are 17 residues in the CDR3. V gave up 0 bases and J gave up 1 base; unmatched junction bases: 5. The germline CDR1 and CDR2 sequences are LGHNA and YSLEER. The sample consisted of peripheral blood. The chain is built from TRBV4-3 and TRBJ2-2, with TRBD1 matching 7 bases. This clonotype originated in a man aged 40-55 years who had recovered from COVID-19. CDR3 nucleotides: TGCGCCAGCAGCCAAGAGATGGGACAGAAGAACACCGGGGAGCTGTTTTTT. Protein: CASSQEMGQKNTGELFF.